This T cell receptor (beta chain) stems from a study of T cells in Graves' hyperthyroidism and ophthalmopathy. Study outcomes and limitations: Expanded thyroid clonotypes (above 0.001) were mostly also found in blood. From stable hyperthyroidism, ophthalmopathy was set apart by a 13 V-J model.

TCR beta CDR3 region amplification was performed from RNA transcripts. Carried out on the TCR CDR3, a first-round RT-PCR used the HTBI primer set. MiXCR was run by TCRdb on the multiplex PCR reads, yielding one entry per CDR3 protein. This sample has about 96,000 distinct CDR3 sequences, with around 50% found just once. There are many counts of this clonotype. Its specificity is not known. Clinical symptoms, serum thyroxine and TRAb, thyroid ultrasound and orbital computed tomography were used for the diagnoses. Germline V CDR1 and CDR2: MNHNY, SVGAGI (reference sequence). The CDR3 has 13 amino acids. V gave up 6 bases and J gave up 1 base, with 9 bases separating them.

This receptor was identified in a woman between 35 and 50 years old with Graves' hyperthyroidism. The V call is TRBV6-6, the J call TRBJ1-1; D call uncertain. Material: blood. The CDR3 coding sequence is TGTGCCAGCAGGGAATACACGAACACTGAAGCTTTCTTT. Translated, it gives CASREYTNTEAFF.